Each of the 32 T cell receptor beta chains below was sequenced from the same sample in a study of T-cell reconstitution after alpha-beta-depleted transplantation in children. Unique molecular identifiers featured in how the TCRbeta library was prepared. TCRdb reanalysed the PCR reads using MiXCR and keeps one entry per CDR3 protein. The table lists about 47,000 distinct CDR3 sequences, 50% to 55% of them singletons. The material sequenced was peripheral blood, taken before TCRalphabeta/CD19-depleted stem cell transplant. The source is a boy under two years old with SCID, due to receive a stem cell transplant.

This chain's CDR3 is CASSLLPSGASYSNQPQHF. The CDR3 coding sequence is TGTGCCAGCAGCTTACTCCCTAGCGGGGCCAGTTATAGCAATCAGCCCCAGCATTTT. V and J are TRBV11-2 and TRBJ1-5; the D gene is possibly TRBD1 (5 bases). This CDR3 has 19 amino acids. Germline CDR1 is SGHAT and CDR2 is FQNNGV. Deletions cut 2 bases from V and 0 bases from J, with 20 bases between. The full variable domain, with the rest looked up from reference TRBV11-2 and TRBJ1-5, is EAGVAQSPRYKIIEKRQSVAFWCNPISGHATLYWYQQILGQGPKLLIQFQNNGVVDDSQLPKDRFSAERLKGVDSTLKIQPAKLEDSAVYLCASSLLPSGASYSNQPQHFGDGTRLSIL.

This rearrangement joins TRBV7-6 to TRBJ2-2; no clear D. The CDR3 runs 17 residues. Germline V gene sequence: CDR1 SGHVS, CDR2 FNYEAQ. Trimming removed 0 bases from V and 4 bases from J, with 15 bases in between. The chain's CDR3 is CASSLAPPRHLTGELFF. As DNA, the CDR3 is TGTGCCAGCAGCTTAGCGCCCCCCCGGCACCTCACCGGGGAGCTGTTTTTT. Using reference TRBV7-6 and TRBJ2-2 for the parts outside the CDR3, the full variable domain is GAGVSQSPRYKVTKRGQDVALRCDPISGHVSLYWYRQALGQGPEFLTYFNYEAQQDKSGLPNDRFSAERPEGSISTLTIQRTEQRDSAMYRCASSLAPPRHLTGELFFGEGSRLTVL.

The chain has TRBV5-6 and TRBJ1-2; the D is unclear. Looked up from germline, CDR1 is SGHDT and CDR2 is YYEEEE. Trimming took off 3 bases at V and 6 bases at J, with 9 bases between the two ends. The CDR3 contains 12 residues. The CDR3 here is CASSWDLDGYTF. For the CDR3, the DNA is TGTGCCAGCAGCTGGGATCTGGATGGCTACACCTTC.

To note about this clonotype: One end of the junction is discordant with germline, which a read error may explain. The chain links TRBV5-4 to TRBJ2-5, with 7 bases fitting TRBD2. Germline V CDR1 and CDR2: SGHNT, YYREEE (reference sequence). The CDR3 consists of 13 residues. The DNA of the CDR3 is TGTGCCAGCAGCTACACAGGAAGCGGGGCAGTGGTCTTC. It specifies CASSYTGSGAVVF. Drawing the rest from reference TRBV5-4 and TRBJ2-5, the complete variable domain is ETGVTQSPTHLIKTRGQQVTLRCSSQSGHNTVSWYQQALGQGPQFIFQYYREEENGRGNFPPRFSGLQFPNYSSELNVNALELDDSALYLCASSYTGSGAVVFGPGTRLLVL.

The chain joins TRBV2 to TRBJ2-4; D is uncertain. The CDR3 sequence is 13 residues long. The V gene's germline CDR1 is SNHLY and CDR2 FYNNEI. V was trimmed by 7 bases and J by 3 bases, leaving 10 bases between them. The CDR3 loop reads CASKEEVKNIQYF. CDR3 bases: TGTGCCAGCAAAGAAGAGGTCAAAAACATTCAGTACTTC.

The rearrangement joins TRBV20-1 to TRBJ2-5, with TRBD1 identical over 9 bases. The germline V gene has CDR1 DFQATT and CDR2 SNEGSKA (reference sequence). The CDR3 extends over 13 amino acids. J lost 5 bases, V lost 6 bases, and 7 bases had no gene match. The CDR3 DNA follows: TGCAGTGCGCCGACAGGGGGAATCGAGACCCAGTACTTC. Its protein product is CSAPTGGIETQYF.

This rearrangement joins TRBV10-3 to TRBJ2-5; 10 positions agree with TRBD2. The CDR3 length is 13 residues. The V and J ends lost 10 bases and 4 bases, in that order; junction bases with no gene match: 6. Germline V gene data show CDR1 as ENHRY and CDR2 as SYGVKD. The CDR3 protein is CATRTSGGETQYF. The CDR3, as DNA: TGTGCCACCCGGACTAGCGGCGGAGAGACCCAGTACTTC.

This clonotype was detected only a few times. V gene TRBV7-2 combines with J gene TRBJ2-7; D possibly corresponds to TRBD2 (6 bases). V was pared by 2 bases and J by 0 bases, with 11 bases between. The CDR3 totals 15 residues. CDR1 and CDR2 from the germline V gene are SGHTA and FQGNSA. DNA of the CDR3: TGTGCCAGCAGCTTACCGGGGGTTCTCTCCTACGAGCAGTACTTC. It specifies CASSLPGVLSYEQYF.

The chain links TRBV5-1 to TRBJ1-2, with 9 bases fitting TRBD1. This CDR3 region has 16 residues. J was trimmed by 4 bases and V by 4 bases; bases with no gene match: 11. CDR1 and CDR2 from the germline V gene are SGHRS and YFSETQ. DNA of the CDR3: TGCGCCAGCAGCGTGATTCCGGGACAGGGAGGCTATGGCTACACCTTC. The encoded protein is CASSVIPGQGGYGYTF.

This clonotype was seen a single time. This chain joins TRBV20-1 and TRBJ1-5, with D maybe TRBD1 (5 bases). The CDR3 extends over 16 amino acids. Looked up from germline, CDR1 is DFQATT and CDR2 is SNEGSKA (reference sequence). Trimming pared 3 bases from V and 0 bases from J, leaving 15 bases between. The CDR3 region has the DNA TGCAGTGCTAGGGCAACAGGTTTGGTTAGCAATCAGCCCCAGCATTTT. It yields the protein CSARATGLVSNQPQHF.

CDR3 residues: CASSSQGQSPLHF. The CDR3 nucleotides read TGTGCCAGCAGCTCGCAGGGCCAATCACCCCTCCACTTT. This chain connects TRBV7-9 to TRBJ1-6; perhaps TRBD1 as D (5 bases). This CDR3 contains 13 residues. Trimming shortened V by 4 bases and J by 10 bases, and 11 bases separated the two germline ends. Germline CDR1 and CDR2: SEHNR and FQNEAQ (reference sequence).

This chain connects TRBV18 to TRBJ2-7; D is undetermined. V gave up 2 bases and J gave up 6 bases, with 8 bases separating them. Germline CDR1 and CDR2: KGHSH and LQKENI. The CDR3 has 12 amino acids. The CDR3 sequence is CASSPTLPEQYF. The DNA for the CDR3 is TGTGCCAGCTCACCAACTCTCCCCGAGCAGTACTTC. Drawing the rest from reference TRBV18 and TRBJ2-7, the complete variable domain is NAGVMQNPRHLVRRRGQEARLRCSPMKGHSHVYWYRQLPEEGLKFMVYLQKENIIDESGMPKERFSAEFPKEGPSILRIQQVVRGDSAAYFCASSPTLPEQYFGPGTRLTVT.

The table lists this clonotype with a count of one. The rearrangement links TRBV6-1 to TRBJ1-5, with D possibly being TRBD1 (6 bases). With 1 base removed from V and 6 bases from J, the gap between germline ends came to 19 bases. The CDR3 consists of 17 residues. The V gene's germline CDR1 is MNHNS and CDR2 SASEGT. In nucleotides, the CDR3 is TGTGCCAGCAGTGAAGATTCAGTTAACAGGGTAATTCAGCCCCAGCATTTT. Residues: CASSEDSVNRVIQPQHF.

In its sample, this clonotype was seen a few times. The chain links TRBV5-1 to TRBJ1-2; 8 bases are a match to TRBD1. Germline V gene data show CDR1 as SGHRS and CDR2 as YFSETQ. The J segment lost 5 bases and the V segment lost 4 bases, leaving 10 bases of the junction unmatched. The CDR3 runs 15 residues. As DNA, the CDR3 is TGCGCCAGCAGCCTGGACAGGGACATATGGTATGGCTACACCTTC. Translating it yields CASSLDRDIWYGYTF.

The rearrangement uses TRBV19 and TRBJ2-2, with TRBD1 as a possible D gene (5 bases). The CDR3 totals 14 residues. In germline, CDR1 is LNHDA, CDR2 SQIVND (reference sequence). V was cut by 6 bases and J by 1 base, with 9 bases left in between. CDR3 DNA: TGTGCCAGTAGGTTCCAGGGGAACACCGGGGAGCTGTTTTTT. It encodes CASRFQGNTGELFF.

In nucleotides, the CDR3 is TGCAGTGCAACCCCCGGACAGGGGGCTAGCTATGGCTACACCTTC. Translating it yields CSATPGQGASYGYTF. The J gene is TRBJ1-2, the V gene TRBV20-1; 11 bases match TRBD1. V trimming: 6 bases; J trimming: 4 bases; junction bases outside the gene matches: 10. Germline CDR1 reads DFQATT; CDR2 reads SNEGSKA (reference sequence). The CDR3 sequence is 15 residues long.

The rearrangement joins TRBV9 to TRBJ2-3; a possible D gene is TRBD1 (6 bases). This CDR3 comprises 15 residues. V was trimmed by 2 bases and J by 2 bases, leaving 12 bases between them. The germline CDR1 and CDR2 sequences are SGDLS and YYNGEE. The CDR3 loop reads CASSVRGTYTDTQYF. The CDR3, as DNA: TGTGCCAGCAGCGTGAGGGGGACCTACACAGATACGCAGTATTTT.

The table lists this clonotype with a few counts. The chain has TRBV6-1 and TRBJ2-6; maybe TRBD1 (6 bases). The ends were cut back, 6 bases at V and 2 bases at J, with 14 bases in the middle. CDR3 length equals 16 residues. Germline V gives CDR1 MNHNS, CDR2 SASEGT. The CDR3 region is CASSSYRDPGANVLTF. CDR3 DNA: TGTGCCAGCAGCTCATACAGGGACCCTGGGGCCAACGTCCTGACTTTC.

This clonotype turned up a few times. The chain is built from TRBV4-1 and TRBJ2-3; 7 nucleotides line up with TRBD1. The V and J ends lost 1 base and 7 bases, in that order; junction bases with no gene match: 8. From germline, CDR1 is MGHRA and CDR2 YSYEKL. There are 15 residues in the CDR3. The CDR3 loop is CASSQGTGDVNTQYF. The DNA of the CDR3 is TGCGCCAGCAGCCAAGGGACAGGAGACGTAAATACGCAGTATTTT.

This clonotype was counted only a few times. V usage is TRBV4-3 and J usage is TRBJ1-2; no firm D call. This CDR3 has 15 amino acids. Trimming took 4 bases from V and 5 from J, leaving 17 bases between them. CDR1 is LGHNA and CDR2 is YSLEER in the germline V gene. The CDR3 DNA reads TGCGCCAGCAGCCGGACGGAATTGAGGAATTATGGCTACACCTTC. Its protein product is CASSRTELRNYGYTF.

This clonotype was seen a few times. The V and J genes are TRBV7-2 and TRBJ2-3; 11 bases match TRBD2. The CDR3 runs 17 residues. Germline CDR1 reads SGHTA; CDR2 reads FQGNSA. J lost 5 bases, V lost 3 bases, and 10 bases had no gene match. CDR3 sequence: CASSLISGGALEDTQYF. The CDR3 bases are TGTGCCAGCAGCTTGATTAGCGGGGGGGCTCTAGAAGATACGCAGTATTTT.

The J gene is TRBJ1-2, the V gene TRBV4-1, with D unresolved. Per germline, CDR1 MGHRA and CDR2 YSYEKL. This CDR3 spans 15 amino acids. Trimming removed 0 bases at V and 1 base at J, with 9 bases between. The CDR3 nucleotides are TGCGCCAGCAGCCAAGAACCAGCTCGTAACTATGGCTACACCTTC. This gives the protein CASSQEPARNYGYTF.

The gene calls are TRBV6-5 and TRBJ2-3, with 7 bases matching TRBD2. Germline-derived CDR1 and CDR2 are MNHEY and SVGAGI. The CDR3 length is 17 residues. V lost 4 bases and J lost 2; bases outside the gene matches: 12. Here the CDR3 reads CASSSPKLARYTDTQYF. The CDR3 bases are TGTGCCAGCAGTTCCCCCAAACTAGCGAGGTACACAGATACGCAGTATTTT.

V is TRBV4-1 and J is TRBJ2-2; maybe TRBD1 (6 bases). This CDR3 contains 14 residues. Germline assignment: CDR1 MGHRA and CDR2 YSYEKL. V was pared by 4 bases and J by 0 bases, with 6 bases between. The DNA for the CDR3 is TGCGCCAGCAGCCGGGGGCCGAACACCGGGGAGCTGTTTTTT. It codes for CASSRGPNTGELFF.

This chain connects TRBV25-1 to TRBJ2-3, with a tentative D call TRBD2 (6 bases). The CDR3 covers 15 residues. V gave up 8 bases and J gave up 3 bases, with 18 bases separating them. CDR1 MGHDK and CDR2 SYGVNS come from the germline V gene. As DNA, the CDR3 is TGTGCCAGCTCCGAGGGGACTCGAGAGACAGATACGCAGTATTTT. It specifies CASSEGTRETDTQYF.

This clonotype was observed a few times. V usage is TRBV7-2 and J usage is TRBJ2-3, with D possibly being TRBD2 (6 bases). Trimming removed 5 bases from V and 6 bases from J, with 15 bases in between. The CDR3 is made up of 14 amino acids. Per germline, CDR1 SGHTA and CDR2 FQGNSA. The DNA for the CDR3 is TGTGCCAGCAGCCCGACTAGAGTTATGGATACGCAGTATTTT. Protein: CASSPTRVMDTQYF. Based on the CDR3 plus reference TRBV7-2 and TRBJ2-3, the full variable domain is GAGVSQSPSNKVTEKGKDVELRCDPISGHTALYWYRQSLGQGLEFLIYFQGNSAPDKSGLPSDRFSAERTGGSVSTLTIQRTQQEDSAVYLCASSPTRVMDTQYFGPGTRLTVL.

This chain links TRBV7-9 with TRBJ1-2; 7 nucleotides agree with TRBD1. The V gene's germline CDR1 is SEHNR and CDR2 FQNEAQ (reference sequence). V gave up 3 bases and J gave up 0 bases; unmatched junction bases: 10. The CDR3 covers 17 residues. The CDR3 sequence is CASSFGTEIFSNYGYTF. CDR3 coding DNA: TGTGCCAGCAGCTTCGGGACAGAAATATTCTCTAACTATGGCTACACCTTC.

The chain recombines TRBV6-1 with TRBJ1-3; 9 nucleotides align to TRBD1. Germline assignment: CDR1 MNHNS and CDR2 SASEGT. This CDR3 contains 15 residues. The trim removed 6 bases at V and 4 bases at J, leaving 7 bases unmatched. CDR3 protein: CASSNRQGGGNTIYF. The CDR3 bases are TGTGCCAGCAGCAATCGACAGGGGGGAGGAAACACCATATATTTT.

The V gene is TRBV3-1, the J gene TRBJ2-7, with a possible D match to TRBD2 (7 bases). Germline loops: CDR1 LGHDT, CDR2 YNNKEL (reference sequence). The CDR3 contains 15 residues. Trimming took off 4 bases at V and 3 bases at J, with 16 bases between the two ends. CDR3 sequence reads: CASSPGGGGIYEQYF. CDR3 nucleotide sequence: TGTGCCAGCAGCCCCGGTGGGGGGGGCATCTACGAGCAGTACTTC.

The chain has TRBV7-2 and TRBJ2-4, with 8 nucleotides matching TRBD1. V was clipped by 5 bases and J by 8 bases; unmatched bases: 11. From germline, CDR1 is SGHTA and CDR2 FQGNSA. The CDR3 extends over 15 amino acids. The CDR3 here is CASSPFRGLGDIQYF. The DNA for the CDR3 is TGTGCCAGCAGCCCATTCAGGGGGCTTGGGGACATTCAGTACTTC.

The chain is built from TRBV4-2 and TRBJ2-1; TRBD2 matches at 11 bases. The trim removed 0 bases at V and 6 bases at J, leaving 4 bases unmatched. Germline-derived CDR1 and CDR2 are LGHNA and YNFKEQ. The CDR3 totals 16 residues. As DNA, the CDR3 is TGTGCCAGCAGCCAAGATCCGACTAGCGGGGTCAATGAGCAGTTCTTC. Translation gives CASSQDPTSGVNEQFF.

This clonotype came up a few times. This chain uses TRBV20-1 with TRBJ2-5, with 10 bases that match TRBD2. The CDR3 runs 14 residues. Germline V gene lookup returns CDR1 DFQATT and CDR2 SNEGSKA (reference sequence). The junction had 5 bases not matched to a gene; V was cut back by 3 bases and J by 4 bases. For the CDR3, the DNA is TGCAGTGCTAGGGGCCTAGCGGGGGCAGAGACCCAGTACTTC. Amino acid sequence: CSARGLAGAETQYF.